This T cell receptor (beta chain) was profiled in a study of T cell responses to AZD1222 COVID-19 vaccine. At the level of the study: Pooling was applied to second doses at about 4 or about 12 weeks.

Method: immunoSEQ multiplex PCR; TCRdb's copy keeps in-frame clones and lacks some. The profile shows 80,000 to 100,000 clones, roughly nine tenths of them singletons. This CDR3 has 11 amino acids. Germline V gene sequence: CDR1 ENHRY, CDR2 SYGVKD. This clone is a singleton in its sample. Sequencing was performed on peripheral blood, taken on day 0 of AZD1222 vaccination. The receptor's source is an adult in good health. The V call is TRBV10-3, the J call TRBJ2-7; D is perhaps TRBD2 (5 bases). For the CDR3, the DNA is TGTGCTACGGGATTACCCTACGAGCAGTACTTC. It translates to CATGLPYEQYF.